This TCR beta chain comes out of a study of blood T cell repertoires in COVID-19. Study-wide background: Italy, Spain and the United States were the sources of the convalescent and acute COVID-19 samples. From T cells, B-cell-depleted T cells, or PBMCs came the material, which was cDNA or gDNA.

Original methodology: By means of reference gene primer amplification, nucleated cell counts were estimated. TCRdb's copy holds only in-frame clones and misses some; the assay was immunoSEQ multiplex PCR. For V, J and clone size, that table is used; D and trimming come from the DNA. Of 150,000 to 200,000 clones listed, 85% are singletons. Seattle participants joined during active infection and were tracked over time. The sequence was collected from a man between 60 and 75 years old with COVID-19, enrolled during active disease. The sequenced material came from peripheral blood.

CDR3 protein: CASSQGAGGSVTDTQYF. In DNA, the CDR3 is TGTGCCAGCAGCCAAGGGGCAGGAGGGAGTGTAACAGATACGCAGTATTTT. The V gene is TRBV4-2, the J gene TRBJ2-3, with D possibly TRBD2 on 6 matching bases. This CDR3 contains 17 residues. Germline V gene sequence: CDR1 LGHNA, CDR2 YNFKEQ. Trimming stripped 1 base from V and 3 bases from J, with 17 bases between.